Each of the 14 T cell receptor beta chains below was sequenced from the same sample in a study of identical twins. TCRdb processed the 5' RACE reads anew with MiXCR; each CDR3 protein has one entry. The profile covers approximately 600,000 distinct CDR3 sequences, with just under 10% appearing a single time and roughly 3% taken by the ten largest. This same sample was also part of a study on yellow fever vaccine responses in identical twins.

The sample taken for sequencing was PBMCs. The receptors originated from a young woman in good health.

This clonotype was detected only a few times. The gene calls are TRBV2 and TRBJ2-5; D gene unclear. The CDR3 length is 14 residues. Germline V lookup: CDR1 SNHLY, CDR2 FYNNEI. Trimming took 6 bases from V and 3 from J, leaving 14 bases between them. This CDR3 reads CASRPRLTEETQYF. CDR3 sequence (DNA): TGTGCCAGCAGACCCAGACTCACCGAAGAGACCCAGTACTTC.

This clonotype was seen ten or more times. The junction does not match germline at one end; this may be a read error. V and J are TRBV5-1 and TRBJ2-1; 9 nucleotides align to TRBD1. This CDR3 has 15 residues. From germline, CDR1 is SGHRS and CDR2 YFSETQ. The chain's CDR3 is CASSLTGGSYNEQFF. The CDR3 DNA reads TGTGCCAGCAGCTTAACAGGGGGCTCTTACAATGAGCAGTTCTTC. Full variable domain (remainder filled in from reference TRBV5-1 and TRBJ2-1): KAGVTQTPRYLIKTRGQQVTLSCSPISGHRSVSWYQQTPGQGLQFLFEYFSETQRNKGNFPGRFSGRQFSNSRSEMNVSTLELGDSALYLCASSLTGGSYNEQFFGPGTRLTVL.

This clonotype was found a few times. The V gene is TRBV30, the J gene TRBJ2-4; TRBD1 matches at 7 bases. The V and J ends lost 1 base and 3 bases, in that order; junction bases with no gene match: 3. This CDR3 comprises 14 residues. Germline loops: CDR1 GTSNPN, CDR2 SVGIG (reference sequence). The CDR3 sequence is CAWSGAGGKNIQYF. CDR3 coding DNA: TGTGCCTGGAGTGGGGCAGGGGGCAAAAACATTCAGTACTTC.

This clonotype was found a few times. The chain uses TRBV11-2 and TRBJ2-5, with 7 bases aligning to TRBD1. CDR1 SGHAT and CDR2 FQNNGV come from the germline V gene. V shed 2 bases and J 1 base; nucleotides not matched to a gene: 13. The CDR3 runs 18 residues. CDR3 sequence: CASSLMGQSLYPQETQYF. The CDR3 DNA reads as TGTGCCAGCAGCTTAATGGGACAGTCCCTATACCCCCAAGAGACCCAGTACTTC.

This clonotype came up many times. V and J are TRBV3-1 and TRBJ2-1; TRBD2 aligns across 9 bases. The CDR3 has 16 residues. V dropped 1 base and J dropped 2; count of bases not matched to a gene: 3. Germline CDR1 LGHDT, CDR2 YNNKEL (reference sequence). The CDR3, as DNA: TGTGCCAGCAGCCAAGCGGCGGGGGGGCCCTACAATGAGCAGTTCTTC. Translation gives CASSQAAGGPYNEQFF.

The sample holds a few counts of this clonotype. V gene TRBV7-8 combines with J gene TRBJ2-7; D may be TRBD2 (5 bases). Germline CDR1 SGHVS, CDR2 FQNEAQ. This CDR3 has 14 amino acids. Trimming pared 5 bases from V and 7 bases from J, leaving 18 bases between. As DNA, the CDR3 is TGTGCCAGCAGCCTGTCGCGAGGGCCAAGGGAGCAGTACTTC. Translating gives CASSLSRGPREQYF.

Only a few counts were recorded for this clonotype. The V and J genes are TRBV7-9 and TRBJ2-5; 8 positions agree with TRBD2. Per germline, CDR1 SEHNR and CDR2 FQNEAQ (reference sequence). Trimming at V came to 3 bases and at J to 5 bases, leaving 5 bases not matched to a gene. This CDR3 region has 14 residues. In nucleotides, the CDR3 is TGTGCCAGCAGCTTGTGGGCGGGAGGCGAGACCCAGTACTTC. Translation: CASSLWAGGETQYF.

The chain recombines TRBV27 with TRBJ2-5; 7 nucleotides agree with TRBD2. Germline lookup yields CDR1 MNHEY and CDR2 SMNVEV (reference sequence). The CDR3 loop spans 15 amino acids. J lost 1 base, V lost 1 base, and 3 bases had no gene match. CDR3 nucleotide sequence: TGTGCCAGCAGTTTATGGCCGGGGGGCCAAGAGACCCAGTACTTC. Translating gives CASSLWPGGQETQYF.

This clonotype has just a few counts. This chain links TRBV6-1 with TRBJ1-2; D is undetermined. Trimming removed 6 bases from V and 2 bases from J, with 13 bases in between. Per the germline V gene, CDR1 is MNHNS and CDR2 is SASEGT. This CDR3 has 14 residues. CDR3 sequence: CASSSQLLNYGYTF. The DNA for the CDR3 is TGTGCCAGCAGCTCTCAGCTACTCAACTATGGCTACACCTTC.

This clonotype was picked up many times. The V and J genes are TRBV6-2 or TRBV6-3 and TRBJ1-2; weak D call: TRBD1 (5 bases). The CDR3 is 13 amino acids. Trimming removed 2 bases at V and 4 bases at J, with 8 bases between. Germline V gene lookup returns CDR1 MNHEY and CDR2 SVGEGT. The DNA for the CDR3 is TGTGCCAGCAGTTACACTGGGACCTATGGCTACACCTTC. Its translation is CASSYTGTYGYTF.

A few counts support this clonotype. The chain is built from TRBV5-6 and TRBJ2-7, with D tentatively TRBD1 (5 bases). The germline V gene encodes CDR1 SGHDT and CDR2 YYEEEE. The CDR3 is made up of 16 amino acids. V was shortened by 0 bases and J by 1 base, with 14 bases between the two germline ends. CDR3 sequence: CASSLAWGMESYEQYF. Written as DNA, the CDR3 is TGTGCCAGCAGCTTGGCGTGGGGCATGGAGTCCTACGAGCAGTACTTC.

This clonotype was counted between two and nine times. The V and J genes are TRBV20-1 and TRBJ2-1, with no clear D. V lost 3 bases, J lost 2 bases, and 17 bases lay in between. This CDR3 is 16 amino acids long. Germline V CDR1 and CDR2: DFQATT, SNEGSKA (reference sequence). The CDR3 region is CSARRMLEQTYNEQFF. In nucleotides, the CDR3 is TGCAGTGCTAGGAGGATGCTGGAGCAAACCTACAATGAGCAGTTCTTC.

The V and J genes are TRBV11-2 and TRBJ2-1; a weak D match, TRBD2 (5 bases). CDR3 size: 15 residues. Trimming shortened V by 5 bases and J by 4 bases, and 15 bases separated the two germline ends. Per germline, CDR1 SGHAT and CDR2 FQNNGV. The CDR3 coding sequence is TGTGCCAGCAGCCCCAGACTAACGCAGTACAATGAGCAGTTCTTC. This gives the protein CASSPRLTQYNEQFF.

The sample holds many counts of this clonotype. The J gene is TRBJ2-5, the V gene TRBV7-9; D could derive from TRBD1 or TRBD2 (5 bases each). Germline V CDR1 and CDR2: SEHNR, FQNEAQ (reference sequence). CDR3 length: 14 amino acids. The germline V and J ends were trimmed by 2 bases and 4 bases, with 11 bases remaining between them. Here the CDR3 reads CASSLLGGGETQYF. The CDR3 DNA sequence: TGTGCCAGCAGCTTACTTGGGGGTGGAGAGACCCAGTACTTC.